Shown below are 10 T cell receptor beta chains from a single sample sequenced in a study of graft-versus-host responses after intestinal transplantation. Measured with immunoSEQ multiplex PCR; TCRdb has only the in-frame clones, and not every one. The repertoire holds 15,000 to 20,000 clones, with around 39% as singletons. The sample here was alloreactive CD4+ T cells from a mixed lymphocyte reaction culture, taken before intestinal transplant. Regarding subset: CFSE-low proliferating T cells sorted from roughly six-day pre-transplant mixed lymphocyte reaction (GvH or HvG direction). These receptors originate from a human patient who received an intestinal transplant.

This sequence joins TRBV7-7 and TRBJ2-5; 7 bases agree with TRBD1. Trimming at V came to 5 bases and at J to 0 bases, leaving 15 bases not matched to a gene. The CDR3 runs to 18 residues. Germline CDR1 and CDR2: SSHAT and FNYEAQ (reference sequence). The CDR3 loop is CASSRGGRPRHYQETQYF. The CDR3 nucleotides are TGTGCCAGCAGCAGAGGGGGCCGACCGAGACACTACCAAGAGACCCAGTACTTC.

The V and J genes are TRBV4-2 and TRBJ1-2; 7 bases are a match to TRBD1. This CDR3 is built from 15 residues. With 0 bases clipped from V and 6 bases from J, the junction kept 7 bases outside the gene matches. Germline assignment: CDR1 LGHNA and CDR2 YNFKEQ. CDR3 nucleotides: TGTGCCAGCAGCCAAGATTACAGGGGCTTTGATGGCTACACCTTC. It is translated as CASSQDYRGFDGYTF.

This clone was seen a handful of times. The rearrangement uses TRBV7-6 and TRBJ2-5; D gene uncertain. The length of the CDR3 is 13 residues. Germline CDR1 SGHVS, CDR2 FNYEAQ. The germline V and J ends were trimmed by 1 base and 5 bases, with 8 bases remaining between them. The CDR3 protein is CASSLGRYETQYF. Written as DNA, the CDR3 is TGTGCCAGCAGCTTAGGTAGATATGAGACCCAGTACTTC.

This clone was observed a few times. The chain uses TRBV5-6 and TRBJ2-2; D uncertain. CDR3 length equals 15 residues. Germline values: CDR1 SGHDT, CDR2 YYEEEE. Trimming cost V 4 bases and J 4 bases, with 14 bases left between them. This CDR3 reads CASSRNRVLTGELFF. The CDR3 DNA is TGTGCCAGCAGCCGAAACCGGGTCCTCACCGGGGAGCTGTTTTTT.

This clone showed up just a few times. The V and J genes are TRBV5-1 and TRBJ2-5, with 9 bases that match TRBD2. This CDR3 comprises 15 residues. From germline, CDR1 is SGHRS and CDR2 YFSETQ. Trimming took 1 base from V and 5 from J; bases not matched to a gene: 6. The CDR3 reads CASSLLAGLTETQYF. As DNA, the CDR3 is TGCGCCAGCAGCTTGCTAGCGGGGCTAACCGAGACCCAGTACTTC.

This clone occurred a few times. CDR3 loop: CATSRGAGWEETQYF. In nucleotides, the CDR3 is TGTGCCACCAGCAGAGGGGCGGGGTGGGAAGAGACCCAGTACTTC. This rearrangement joins TRBV15 to TRBJ2-5, with D perhaps matching TRBD2 (6 bases). The V and J ends lost 1 base and 3 bases respectively, with 12 bases between them. The CDR3 is made up of 15 amino acids. Per the germline V gene, CDR1 is LNHNV and CDR2 is YYDKDF (reference sequence). The full variable domain, completed using reference TRBV15 and TRBJ2-5, is DAMVIQNPRYQVTQFGKPVTLSCSQTLNHNVMYWYQQKSSQAPKLLFHYYDKDFNNEADTPDNFQSRRPNTSFCFLDIRSPGLGDTAMYLCATSRGAGWEETQYFGPGTRLLVL.

This clone came up a few times. The chain joins TRBV19 to TRBJ2-3; possible D gene TRBD2, 6 bases. The V gene's germline CDR1 is LNHDA and CDR2 SQIVND (reference sequence). The ends were cut back, 1 base at V and 10 bases at J, with 21 bases in the middle. This CDR3 has 16 residues. In nucleotides, the CDR3 is TGTGCCAGTAGTATAGTGGCGGGGAGGCTTTTTATTGCGCAGTATTTT. This gives the protein CASSIVAGRLFIAQYF.

This clone qualifies as medium-sized. V gene TRBV11-3 combines with J gene TRBJ2-2; no reliable D call. Germline assignment: CDR1 SGHNT and CDR2 YENEEA. The CDR3 has 12 residues. V lost 2 bases, J lost 5 bases, and 3 bases lay in between. The CDR3 sequence: CASSLSTGELFF. The CDR3 DNA follows: TGTGCCAGCAGCTTATCTACCGGGGAGCTGTTTTTT.

In this sample, this clone turned up a few times. CDR3 region: CASIRERGNTEAFF. CDR3 sequence (DNA): TGTGCCAGCATAAGGGAAAGAGGCAACACTGAAGCTTTCTTT. V usage is TRBV6-1 and J usage is TRBJ1-1, with D uncertain. Trimming took off 7 bases at V and 2 bases at J, with 14 bases between the two ends. Looked up from germline, CDR1 is MNHNS and CDR2 is SASEGT. This CDR3 spans 14 amino acids.

The table lists this clone with a few counts. The rearrangement uses TRBV18 and TRBJ2-4; TRBD1 or TRBD2 may be the D gene (5 bases each). Germline CDR1 and CDR2: KGHSH and LQKENI. Trimming pared 3 bases from V and 6 bases from J, leaving 9 bases between. The CDR3 is 13 residues long. The CDR3, as DNA: TGTGCCAGCTCACCGAGGGGAAGAAACATTCAGTACTTC. Translated: CASSPRGRNIQYF. The full variable domain, completed using reference TRBV18 and TRBJ2-4, is NAGVMQNPRHLVRRRGQEARLRCSPMKGHSHVYWYRQLPEEGLKFMVYLQKENIIDESGMPKERFSAEFPKEGPSILRIQQVVRGDSAAYFCASSPRGRNIQYFGAGTRLSVL.